A selection of T cell receptor beta chains follows, all from one sample in a study of blood T cell repertoires in COVID-19. TCRdb's copy holds only in-frame clones and misses some; the assay was immunoSEQ multiplex PCR. This table holds under 25,000 clones, about 89% found once. Sequencing was carried out using peripheral blood. Source of these receptors: a woman in her 70s with active COVID-19. CDR3s include the opening cysteine and the closing phenylalanine or tryptophan. D genes are given only for firm matches. The size of a clone is reported for some rows only, either as once, few or many, or as a class for expanded clones.

j_call d_call clone_size v_call cdr3_aa cdr3_nt
TRBJ2-2 TRBD2 NA TRBV7-7 CASSLAGDSGELFF TGTGCTAGCAGCTTAGCGGGGGACTCCGGGGAGCTGTTTTTT
TRBJ2-7 NA few TRBV3-1/TRBV3-2 CASSRAAGLSDEQYF TGTGCCAGCAGCCGCGCCGCGGGGCTTTCCGACGAGCAGTACTTC
TRBJ1-2 NA NA TRBV7-9 CASSLTTGLLSYTF TGTGCCAGCAGCCTTACGACGGGACTGTTGAGCTACACCTTC
TRBJ1-1 NA NA TRBV14 CASSQVTPDEAFF TGTGCCAGCAGCCAAGTGACACCCGATGAAGCTTTCTTT
TRBJ1-5 TRBD1 NA TRBV28 CASKGAGDRYSNQPQHF TGTGCCAGCAAAGGAGCCGGGGACAGGTATAGCAATCAGCCCCAGCATTTT
TRBJ1-2 TRBD1 NA TRBV4-2 CASSTRTGGNGYTF TGTGCCAGCAGCACACGGACAGGGGGCAATGGCTACACCTTC
TRBJ1-3 NA NA TRBV14 CASSLQSRDSGNTIYF TGTGCCAGCAGCCTCCAAAGTCGGGACTCTGGAAACACCATATATTTT
TRBJ1-1 TRBD1 NA TRBV7-9 CASSLTGTGVTEAFF TGTGCCAGCAGCTTAACAGGGACAGGGGTAACTGAAGCTTTCTTT
TRBJ1-2 NA NA TRBV7-6 CASSLAPSQGSFYGYTF TGTGCCAGCAGCTTAGCGCCCTCGCAGGGCAGTTTTTACGGCTACACCTTC
TRBJ2-5 NA NA TRBV12-3/TRBV12-4 CASSSSGETQYF TGTGCCAGCAGTTCCTCGGGGGAGACCCAGTACTTC
TRBJ1-2 NA NA TRBV18 CASSPGDSSYGYTF TGTGCCAGCTCACCAGGCGACAGTTCCTATGGCTACACCTTC
TRBJ2-7 TRBD2 NA TRBV11-2 CASSSSPLAGVYEQYF TGTGCCAGCAGCTCTAGCCCACTAGCGGGGGTCTACGAGCAGTACTTC
TRBJ1-3 NA NA TRBV12-3/TRBV12-4 CASSSRRGNTIYF TGTGCCAGCAGTTCCAGGAGGGGAAACACCATATATTTT
TRBJ2-7 TRBD1 NA TRBV23-1 CASSQLTGAHEQYF TGCGCCAGCAGTCAACTGACAGGGGCCCACGAGCAGTACTTC
TRBJ2-3 TRBD2 once TRBV27 CASSSNLAVTQYF TGTGCCAGCAGTTCTAATCTAGCGGTTACGCAGTATTTT
TRBJ2-3 TRBD2 few TRBV2 CASSEDSGGAGVPDTQYF TGTGCCAGCAGTGAGGATAGCGGGGGGGCCGGTGTTCCAGATACGCAGTATTTT